Shown below are 21 T cell receptor beta chains from a single sample sequenced in a study of blood T cell repertoires in COVID-19. Only in-frame clones appear in the TCRdb table, and some are missing; sequencing was by immunoSEQ multiplex PCR. The repertoire holds around 68,000 clones, with approximately 80% as singletons. Sequences were obtained from peripheral blood. The source is a man older than 75 with active COVID-19.

As regards this clone: The same CDR3 can be traced to other DNA sequences in this sample. The chain recombines TRBV3-1 (or the pseudogene TRBV3-2) with TRBJ1-1; D call uncertain. The CDR3 consists of 13 residues. V lost 4 bases to trimming and J lost 1 base, with 7 bases between them. Germline lookup yields CDR1 LGHDT and CDR2 YNNKEL (reference sequence). CDR3 region: CASSPRANTEAFF. For the CDR3, the DNA is TGTGCCAGCAGCCCGCGGGCGAACACTGAAGCTTTCTTT.

The chain uses TRBV5-1 and TRBJ2-5; 10 bases line up with TRBD2. This CDR3 has 15 amino acids. After removal of 4 bases from V and 3 bases from J, the junction contained 6 bases not matched to a gene. The V gene's germline CDR1 is SGHRS and CDR2 YFSETQ. CDR3 bases: TGCGCCAGCAGCCCAACCGGGACTAGCGAAGAGACCCAGTACTTC. Its translation is CASSPTGTSEETQYF. Supplemented by reference TRBV5-1 and TRBJ2-5, the full variable domain reads KAGVTQTPRYLIKTRGQQVTLSCSPISGHRSVSWYQQTPGQGLQFLFEYFSETQRNKGNFPGRFSGRQFSNSRSEMNVSTLELGDSALYLCASSPTGTSEETQYFGPGTRLLVL.

The rearrangement joins TRBV19 to TRBJ2-7, with TRBD1 identical over 8 bases. After removal of 7 bases from V and 2 bases from J, the junction contained 10 bases not matched to a gene. The length of the CDR3 is 15 residues. Per the germline V gene, CDR1 is LNHDA and CDR2 is SQIVND (reference sequence). The CDR3 loop reads CASKPTGDATYEQYF. The CDR3 DNA reads as TGTGCCAGTAAGCCGACAGGGGACGCAACCTACGAGCAGTACTTC.

V and J are TRBV5-5 and TRBJ1-6, with 8 bases identical to TRBD1. V lost 0 bases and J lost 8; bases outside the gene matches: 7. Germline CDR1 SGHKS, CDR2 YYEKEE (reference sequence). The CDR3 is 16 amino acids. The CDR3 nucleotides read TGTGCCAGCAGCTTGGCCACAGGGGGATCAGATTCACCCCTCCACTTT. It translates to CASSLATGGSDSPLHF.

The J gene is TRBJ2-3, the V gene TRBV10-3; 12 bases map to TRBD2. The CDR3 totals 18 residues. V lost 4 bases, J lost 7 bases, and 15 bases stayed unmatched. Germline V gene lookup returns CDR1 ENHRY and CDR2 SYGVKD. CDR3 nucleotides: TGTGCCATCAGTGCAGGAGGAGCTAGCGGGAGGGAAGCCAATACGCAGTATTTT. This sequence encodes CAISAGGASGREANTQYF.

This chain connects TRBV5-5 to TRBJ1-4, with a weak D call TRBD1 (6 bases). V was cut by 0 bases and J by 3 bases, with 9 bases left in between. In germline, CDR1 is SGHKS, CDR2 YYEKEE (reference sequence). The CDR3 length is 15 residues. The CDR3 here is CASSLETGPNEKLFF. CDR3 DNA sequence: TGTGCCAGCAGCTTGGAGACAGGACCTAATGAAAAACTGTTTTTT.

This clone was observed once. This chain links TRBV30 with TRBJ2-5, with 9 bases that match TRBD2. V was clipped by 1 base and J by 4 bases; unmatched bases: 13. The CDR3 loop spans 17 amino acids. Germline values: CDR1 GTSNPN, CDR2 SVGIG (reference sequence). The CDR3 region has the DNA TGTGCCTGGAGTGCAGGCTATCTAGCGGGATGGGGAGAGACCCAGTACTTC. This sequence encodes CAWSAGYLAGWGETQYF. Supplemented by reference TRBV30 and TRBJ2-5, the full variable domain reads SQTIHQWPATLVQPVGSPLSLECTVEGTSNPNLYWYRQAAGRGLQLLFYSVGIGQISSEVPQNLSASRPQDRQFILSSKKLLLSDSGFYLCAWSAGYLAGWGETQYFGPGTRLLVL.

In DNA form, the CDR3 reads TGTGCCAGCAGCTTAGGACAGACTGCCGAAGCTTTCTTT. Residues: CASSLGQTAEAFF. V is TRBV11-1 and J is TRBJ1-1, with D perhaps matching TRBD1 (5 bases). The CDR3 is made up of 13 amino acids. Trimming took 1 base from V and 8 from J, leaving 11 bases between them. In germline, CDR1 is SGHAT, CDR2 FQDESV (reference sequence).

This chain links TRBV18 with TRBJ2-5; TRBD2 is a possible D gene (5 bases). Trimming took 4 bases from V and 0 from J, leaving 12 bases between them. Germline V gene lookup returns CDR1 KGHSH and CDR2 LQKENI. This CDR3 has 15 amino acids. CDR3 region: CASSLQAEYQETQYF. CDR3 coding DNA: TGTGCCAGCTCACTTCAAGCGGAGTACCAAGAGACCCAGTACTTC.

This chain links TRBV7-2 with TRBJ2-1, with 11 bases identical to TRBD2. Trimming cost V 5 bases and J 3 bases; bases outside gene matches: 3. There are 15 residues in the CDR3. The germline V gene has CDR1 SGHTA and CDR2 FQGNSA. CDR3 amino acids: CASSPTSGSYNEQFF. In DNA form, the CDR3 reads TGTGCCAGCAGCCCAACTAGCGGGAGCTACAATGAGCAGTTCTTC.

The rearrangement joins TRBV7-2 to TRBJ1-2, with 7 bases identical to TRBD1. V trimming: 4 bases; J trimming: 1 base; junction bases outside the gene matches: 6. The CDR3 is 15 residues long. CDR1 SGHTA and CDR2 FQGNSA come from the germline V gene. CDR3 nucleotide sequence: TGTGCCAGCAGCTCTACAGGGGTCCATAACTATGGCTACACCTTC. As protein: CASSSTGVHNYGYTF.

V gene TRBV7-9 combines with J gene TRBJ2-7; D is perhaps TRBD1 (6 bases). V was pared by 5 bases and J by 12 bases, with 17 bases between. The CDR3 length is 12 residues. Per germline, CDR1 SEHNR and CDR2 FQNEAQ (reference sequence). The CDR3 region is CASSPRDNRWYF. The CDR3 bases are TGTGCCAGCAGCCCCCGGGACAATCGGTGGTACTTC.

This chain joins TRBV2 and TRBJ1-5; possibly TRBD1 for D (6 bases). V was cut by 6 bases and J by 3 bases, with 12 bases left in between. The V gene's germline CDR1 is SNHLY and CDR2 FYNNEI. The CDR3 consists of 14 residues. Written as DNA, the CDR3 is TGTGCCAGCAGCCGATACAGGGCCAATCAGCCCCAGCATTTT. It is translated as CASSRYRANQPQHF.

This rearrangement joins TRBV7-8 to TRBJ2-3; 8 bases agree with TRBD1. The CDR3 is 18 residues long. From germline, CDR1 is SGHVS and CDR2 FQNEAQ. The J segment lost 6 bases and the V segment lost 0 bases, leaving 14 bases of the junction unmatched. CDR3: CASSLARGGSGGLDTQYF. The CDR3 DNA reads as TGTGCCAGCAGCTTAGCGAGGGGTGGGTCAGGGGGCCTCGATACGCAGTATTTT. Together with reference TRBV7-8 and TRBJ2-3, the CDR3 gives the full variable domain: GAGVSQSPRYKVAKRGQDVALRCDPISGHVSLFWYQQALGQGPEFLTYFQNEAQLDKSGLPSDRFFAERPEGSVSTLKIQRTQQEDSAVYLCASSLARGGSGGLDTQYFGPGTRLTVL.

This clone was seen more than once but under ten times. This sequence joins TRBV6-2 or TRBV6-3 and TRBJ1-2; D is uncertain. The V end was cut by 0 bases, the J end by 8 bases, with 13 bases between. Germline CDR1 is MNHEY and CDR2 is SVGEGT. This CDR3 is 14 amino acids long. The CDR3 nucleotides read TGTGCCAGCAGTTACTCGATTGGGGAGCAGGGCTACACCTTC. This sequence encodes CASSYSIGEQGYTF.

This clone came up once. This sequence joins TRBV7-2 and TRBJ2-2; D is undetermined. V was trimmed by 5 bases and J by 4 bases, leaving 11 bases between them. Germline CDR1 and CDR2: SGHTA and FQGNSA. The CDR3 is 14 amino acids. In DNA, the CDR3 is TGTGCCAGCAGCACAGACCCGTTCACCGGGGAGCTGTTTTTT. Protein product: CASSTDPFTGELFF.

In its sample, this clone was seen a few times. The chain combines TRBV4-3 with TRBJ2-1; 7 nucleotides line up with TRBD2. Germline CDR1 reads LGHNA; CDR2 reads YSLEER. The ends lost 0 bases at V and 7 bases at J; junction bases unmatched: 9. This CDR3 comprises 16 residues. The CDR3 protein is CASSQDGAGVRNEQFF. CDR3 DNA sequence: TGCGCCAGCAGCCAAGATGGGGCGGGAGTAAGGAATGAGCAGTTCTTC.

The chain joins TRBV28 to TRBJ1-4, with 7 bases that match TRBD1. CDR1 and CDR2 from the germline V gene are MDHEN and SYDVKM. CDR3 length equals 12 residues. V was pared by 6 bases and J by 14 bases, with 9 bases of the junction left unmatched. CDR3 loop: CASSTGQPLLFF. CDR3 DNA sequence: TGTGCCAGCAGCACGGGACAGCCTCTGCTGTTTTTT.

The chain has TRBV27 and TRBJ1-2; 7 bases fit TRBD1. CDR3 length: 13 residues. The V gene end was trimmed by 5 bases and the J gene end by 8 bases; junction bases not matched to a gene: 8. Per the germline V gene, CDR1 is MNHEY and CDR2 is SMNVEV (reference sequence). CDR3 sequence (DNA): TGTGCCAGCAGTAACACCCAGGGGGGAGGCTACACCTTC. Protein product: CASSNTQGGGYTF.

This clone occurred many times. The gene calls are TRBV7-8 and TRBJ1-6, with D perhaps matching TRBD1 (5 bases). CDR3 length: 15 residues. Germline V CDR1 and CDR2: SGHVS, FQNEAQ. V was shortened by 6 bases and J by 9 bases, with 18 bases between the two germline ends. Here the CDR3 DNA reads TGTGCCAGCAGGCGGGACCGGGGGGGGTTTTCACCCCTCCACTTT. Translating it yields CASRRDRGGFSPLHF.

The chain is built from TRBV6-2 or TRBV6-3 and TRBJ2-7; 9 positions match TRBD1. In germline, CDR1 is MNHEY, CDR2 SVGEGT. The CDR3 spans 13 residues. V gave up 6 bases and J gave up 3 bases; unmatched junction bases: 3. This chain's CDR3 is CASSLGQGYEQYF. The CDR3, as DNA: TGTGCCAGCAGCTTGGGACAGGGCTACGAGCAGTACTTC.